Listed here is a single TCR beta chain. This entry comes from a study of cytotoxic CD8 clonotypes in ibrutinib-treated CLL. Whole-study context: Response sampling took place at median around 13 months of treatment, range 6 to 36.

V was pared by 4 bases and J by 8 bases, with 10 bases of the junction left unmatched. CDR3 length: 15 residues. Germline loops: CDR1 LGHNA, CDR2 YSLEER. Measured with immunoSEQ multiplex PCR; TCRdb has only the in-frame clones, and not every one. The sample holds 20,000 to 25,000 clones, about 67% seen once. This material consisted of PBMCs, taken after 12 months of ibrutinib treatment. The chain has TRBV4-3 and TRBJ2-1; 8 nucleotides agree with TRBD1. This sequence was found in a human donor with chronic lymphocytic leukemia. CDR3 sequence (DNA): TGCGCCAGCAGCCGGGACAGGAACCCTGTCTATGAGCAGTTCTTC. Protein sequence: CASSRDRNPVYEQFF.